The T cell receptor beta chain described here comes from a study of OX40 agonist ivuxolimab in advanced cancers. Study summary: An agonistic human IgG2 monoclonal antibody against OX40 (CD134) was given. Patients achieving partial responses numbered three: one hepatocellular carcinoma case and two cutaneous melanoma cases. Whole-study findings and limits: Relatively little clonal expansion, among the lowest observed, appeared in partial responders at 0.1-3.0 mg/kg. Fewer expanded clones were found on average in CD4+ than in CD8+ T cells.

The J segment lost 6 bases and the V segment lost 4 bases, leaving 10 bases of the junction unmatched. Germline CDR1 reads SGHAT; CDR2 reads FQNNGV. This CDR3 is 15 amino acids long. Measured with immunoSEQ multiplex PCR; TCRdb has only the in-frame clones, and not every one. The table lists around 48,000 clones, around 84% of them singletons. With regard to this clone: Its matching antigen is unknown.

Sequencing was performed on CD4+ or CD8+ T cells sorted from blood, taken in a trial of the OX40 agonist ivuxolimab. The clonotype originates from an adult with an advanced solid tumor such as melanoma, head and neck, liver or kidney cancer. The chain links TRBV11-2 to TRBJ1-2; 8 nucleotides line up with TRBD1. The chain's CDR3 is CASSSGQGRRHGYTF. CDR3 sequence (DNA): TGTGCCAGCAGCTCCGGACAGGGAAGGCGTCATGGCTACACCTTC. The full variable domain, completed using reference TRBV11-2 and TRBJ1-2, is EAGVAQSPRYKIIEKRQSVAFWCNPISGHATLYWYQQILGQGPKLLIQFQNNGVVDDSQLPKDRFSAERLKGVDSTLKIQPAKLEDSAVYLCASSSGQGRRHGYTFGSGTRLTVV.